The 5 T cell receptor beta chains below come from one sample, sequenced in a study of patients and donors after allogeneic stem cell transplantation. TCRdb itself ran the RT-PCR reads through MiXCR, one entry per CDR3 protein. The sample lists 400,000 to 450,000 distinct CDR3 sequences; roughly 17% were seen once. Material for sequencing was blood, either unsorted or a sorted T cell fraction (not recorded which). The receptors derive from a human donor who was either an allogeneic HSCT recipient or a stem cell or donor lymphocyte infusion donor (not recorded which). It is not recorded whose cells these are; they may come from a transplant donor.

This clonotype was seen a handful of times. The rearrangement uses TRBV12-3 or TRBV12-4 and TRBJ1-1; the match to TRBD1 covers 7 bases. The ends lost 8 bases at V and 8 bases at J; junction bases unmatched: 11. The CDR3 has 13 residues. CDR3 amino acids: CASAWTGKGEAFF. For the CDR3, the DNA is TGTGCCAGCGCCTGGACAGGAAAGGGAGAAGCTTTCTTT.

This clonotype was seen a handful of times. This chain joins TRBV20-1 and TRBJ2-7; 10 bases align to TRBD1. The CDR3 length is 16 residues. Germline CDR1 is DFQATT and CDR2 is SNEGSKA (reference sequence). Losses at the gene ends were 0 bases for V and 2 bases for J; bases not matched to a gene: 7. The CDR3 loop is CSAREDRQGATYEQYF. CDR3 DNA sequence: TGCAGTGCTAGAGAAGACCGACAGGGGGCAACCTACGAGCAGTACTTC.

The CDR3 is CASSLRVGSSYNEQFF. CDR3 coding DNA: TGTGCCAGCAGCTTAAGGGTCGGGAGCTCCTACAATGAGCAGTTCTTC. The V call is TRBV7-9, the J call TRBJ2-1; the D gene is possibly TRBD2 (6 bases). Trimming cost V 2 bases and J 0 bases, with 11 bases left between them. CDR3 length equals 16 residues. Germline loops: CDR1 SEHNR, CDR2 FQNEAQ (reference sequence). The variable domain in full, with the rest retrieved from reference TRBV7-9 and TRBJ2-1, is DTGVSQNPRHKITKRGQNVTFRCDPISEHNRLYWYRQTLGQGPEFLTYFQNEAQLEKSRLLSDRFSAERPKGSFSTLEIQRTEQGDSAMYLCASSLRVGSSYNEQFFGPGTRLTVL.

J is TRBJ2-5 and V is TRBV29-1, with 8 bases identical to TRBD2. Losses at the gene ends were 3 bases for V and 3 bases for J; bases not matched to a gene: 9. The germline CDR1 and CDR2 sequences are SQVTM and ANQGSEA. The CDR3 has 15 residues. CDR3 sequence: CSVDPLLAAEETQYF. CDR3 DNA sequence: TGCAGCGTTGACCCACTACTAGCGGCAGAAGAGACCCAGTACTTC.

The rearrangement links TRBV6-1 to TRBJ1-3; 7 bases line up with TRBD1. Losses at the gene ends were 4 bases for V and 1 base for J; bases not matched to a gene: 7. The CDR3 is made up of 16 amino acids. CDR1 and CDR2 (germline): MNHNS, SASEGT. CDR3: CASSGRQGSSGNTIYF. DNA for the CDR3: TGTGCCAGCAGTGGAAGACAGGGAAGTTCTGGAAACACCATATATTTT.